This T cell receptor beta chain was recorded in a study of cytomegalovirus exposure and HLA in healthy donors. Study findings and constraints: Certain sequence variants were highly shared and formed a cluster, and this cluster was likely a sequencing artifact. Later analysis found that TCR beta chains associated with HLA were more clonally expanded than other, equally common chains. No immune exposure information besides CMV serostatus was available.

In the case of this clone: Its specificity is unknown.

In the PCR, 60 Vbeta and 13 Jbeta primers were used. The data were produced by immunoSEQ multiplex PCR, yet TCRdb's version contains in-frame clones alone and is incomplete. The sample has roughly 120,000 clones, roughly 73% seen once. CDR1 and CDR2 from the germline V gene are MNHNS and SASEGT. The CDR3 contains 14 residues. J lost 4 bases, V lost 7 bases, and 8 bases had no gene match. This rearrangement joins TRBV6-1 to TRBJ2-5; 8 bases fit TRBD1. The TCR originated in a man between 60 and 75 years old in good health and CMV-seropositive. Sequenced input: PBMCs. In nucleotides, the CDR3 is TGTGCCAGCAAACCGGACAGGGCGGGAGAGACCCAGTACTTC. Encoded protein: CASKPDRAGETQYF.